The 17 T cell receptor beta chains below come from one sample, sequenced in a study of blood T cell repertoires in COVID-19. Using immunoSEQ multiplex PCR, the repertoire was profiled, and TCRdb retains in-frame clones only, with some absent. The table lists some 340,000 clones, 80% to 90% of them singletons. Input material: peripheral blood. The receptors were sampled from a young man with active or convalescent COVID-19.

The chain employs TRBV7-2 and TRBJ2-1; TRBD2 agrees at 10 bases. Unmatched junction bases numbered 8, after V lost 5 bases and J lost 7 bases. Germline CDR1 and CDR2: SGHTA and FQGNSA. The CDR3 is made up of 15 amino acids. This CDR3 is CASSPSGSNGNEQFF. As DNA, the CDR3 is TGTGCCAGCAGCCCTAGCGGGAGTAATGGTAATGAGCAGTTCTTC.

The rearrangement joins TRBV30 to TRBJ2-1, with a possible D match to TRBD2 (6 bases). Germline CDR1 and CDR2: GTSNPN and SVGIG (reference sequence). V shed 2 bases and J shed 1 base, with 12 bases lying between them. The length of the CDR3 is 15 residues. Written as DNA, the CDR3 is TGTGCCTGGAGTTTAATGGGACTTTCCTACAATGAGCAGTTCTTC. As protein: CAWSLMGLSYNEQFF.

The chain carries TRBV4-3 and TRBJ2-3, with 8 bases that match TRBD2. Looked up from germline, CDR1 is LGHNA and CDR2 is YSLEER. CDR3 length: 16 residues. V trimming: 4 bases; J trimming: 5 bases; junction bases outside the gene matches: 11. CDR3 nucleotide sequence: TGCGCCAGCAGCCGCGGGACGCGGGGGGCCCGAGATACGCAGTATTTT. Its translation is CASSRGTRGARDTQYF.

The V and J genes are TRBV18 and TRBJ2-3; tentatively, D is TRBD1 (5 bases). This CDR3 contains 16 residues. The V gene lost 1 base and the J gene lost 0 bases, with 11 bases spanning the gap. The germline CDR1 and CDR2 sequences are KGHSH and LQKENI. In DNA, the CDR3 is TGTGCCAGCTCACCACAGGGGCCCCTTAGCACAGATACGCAGTATTTT. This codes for CASSPQGPLSTDTQYF.

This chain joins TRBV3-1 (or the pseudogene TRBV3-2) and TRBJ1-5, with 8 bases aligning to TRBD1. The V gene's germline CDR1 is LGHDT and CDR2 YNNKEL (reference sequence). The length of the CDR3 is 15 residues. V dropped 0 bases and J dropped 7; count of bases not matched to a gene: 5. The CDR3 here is CASSQDRGRGQPQHF. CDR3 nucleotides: TGTGCCAGCAGCCAAGACAGGGGGCGCGGACAGCCCCAGCATTTT.

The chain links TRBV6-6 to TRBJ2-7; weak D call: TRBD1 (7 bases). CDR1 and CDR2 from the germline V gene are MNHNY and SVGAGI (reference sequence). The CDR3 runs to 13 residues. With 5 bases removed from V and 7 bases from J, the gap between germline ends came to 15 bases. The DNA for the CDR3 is TGTGCCAGCAGTCTAAGGGCAGGGGGGGAGCAGTACTTC. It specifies CASSLRAGGEQYF.

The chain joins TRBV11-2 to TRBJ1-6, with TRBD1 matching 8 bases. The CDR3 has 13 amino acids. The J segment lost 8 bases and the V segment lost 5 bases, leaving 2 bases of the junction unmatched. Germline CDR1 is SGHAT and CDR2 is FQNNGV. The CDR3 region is CASSIQGDSPLHF. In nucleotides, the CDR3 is TGTGCCAGCAGCATACAGGGGGATTCACCCCTCCACTTT.

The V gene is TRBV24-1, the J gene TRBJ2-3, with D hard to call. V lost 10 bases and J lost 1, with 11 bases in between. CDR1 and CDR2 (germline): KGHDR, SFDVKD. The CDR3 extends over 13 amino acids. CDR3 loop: CATKPPGTDTQYF. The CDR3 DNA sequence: TGTGCCACTAAACCCCCAGGCACAGATACGCAGTATTTT.

The CDR3 protein is CASSPLGGGFEDTQYF. In DNA form, the CDR3 reads TGTGCCAGCAGCCCTCTAGGTGGGGGGTTCGAAGATACGCAGTATTTT. This sequence joins TRBV6-2 or TRBV6-3 and TRBJ2-3, with a tentative D call TRBD2 (6 bases). Germline assignment: CDR1 MNHEY and CDR2 SVGEGT. This CDR3 spans 16 amino acids. With 6 bases removed from V and 5 bases from J, the gap between germline ends came to 21 bases.

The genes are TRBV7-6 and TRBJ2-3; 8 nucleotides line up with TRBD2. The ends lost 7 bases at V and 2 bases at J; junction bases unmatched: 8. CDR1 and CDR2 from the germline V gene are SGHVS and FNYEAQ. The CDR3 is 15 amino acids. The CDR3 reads CASTPREGVTDTQYF. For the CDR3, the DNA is TGTGCCAGCACCCCTCGGGAGGGTGTCACAGATACGCAGTATTTT.

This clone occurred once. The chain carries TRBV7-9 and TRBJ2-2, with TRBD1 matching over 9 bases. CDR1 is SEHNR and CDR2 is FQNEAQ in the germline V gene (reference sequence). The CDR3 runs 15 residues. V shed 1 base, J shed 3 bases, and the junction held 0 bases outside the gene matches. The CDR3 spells CASSLGDRDTGELFF. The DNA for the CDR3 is TGTGCCAGCAGCTTAGGGGACAGGGACACCGGGGAGCTGTTTTTT.

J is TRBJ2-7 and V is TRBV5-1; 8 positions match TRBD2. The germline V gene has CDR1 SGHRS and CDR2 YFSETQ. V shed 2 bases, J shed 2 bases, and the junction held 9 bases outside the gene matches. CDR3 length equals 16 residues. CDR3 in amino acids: CASSLGERGFPYEQYF. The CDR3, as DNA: TGCGCCAGCAGCTTAGGGGAGCGGGGGTTCCCCTACGAGCAGTACTTC.

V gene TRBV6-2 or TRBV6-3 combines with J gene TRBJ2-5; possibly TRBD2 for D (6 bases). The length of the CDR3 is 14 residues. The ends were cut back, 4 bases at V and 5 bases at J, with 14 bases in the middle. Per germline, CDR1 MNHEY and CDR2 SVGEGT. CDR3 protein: CASSFSSRGETQYF. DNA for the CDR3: TGTGCCAGCAGTTTTTCTAGTCGGGGGGAGACCCAGTACTTC.

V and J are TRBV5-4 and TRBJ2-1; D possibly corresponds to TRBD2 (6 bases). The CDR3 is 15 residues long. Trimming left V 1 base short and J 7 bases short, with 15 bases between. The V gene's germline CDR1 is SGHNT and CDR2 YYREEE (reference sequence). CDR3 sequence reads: CASSLRGGLKNEQFF. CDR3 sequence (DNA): TGTGCCAGCAGCTTGAGGGGAGGTCTTAAAAATGAGCAGTTCTTC. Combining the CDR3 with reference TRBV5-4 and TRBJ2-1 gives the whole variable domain ETGVTQSPTHLIKTRGQQVTLRCSSQSGHNTVSWYQQALGQGPQFIFQYYREEENGRGNFPPRFSGLQFPNYSSELNVNALELDDSALYLCASSLRGGLKNEQFFGPGTRLTVL.

Here the CDR3 DNA reads TGTGCCAGCATCGCTCGGGGGGGCGGCACAGATACGCAGTATTTT. Encoded protein: CASIARGGGTDTQYF. J is TRBJ2-3 and V is TRBV7-2; 8 nucleotides line up with TRBD2. Germline assignment: CDR1 SGHTA and CDR2 FQGNSA. This CDR3 has 15 amino acids. J gave up 1 base and V 7 bases, and 7 bases lay outside the gene matches.

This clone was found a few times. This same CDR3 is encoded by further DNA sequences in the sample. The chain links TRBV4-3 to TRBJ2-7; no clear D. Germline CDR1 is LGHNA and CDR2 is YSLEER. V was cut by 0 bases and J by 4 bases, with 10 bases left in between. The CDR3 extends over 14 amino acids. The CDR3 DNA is TGCGCCAGCAGCCAAGAGAGGCTCTCTTACGAGCAGTACTTC. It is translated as CASSQERLSYEQYF.

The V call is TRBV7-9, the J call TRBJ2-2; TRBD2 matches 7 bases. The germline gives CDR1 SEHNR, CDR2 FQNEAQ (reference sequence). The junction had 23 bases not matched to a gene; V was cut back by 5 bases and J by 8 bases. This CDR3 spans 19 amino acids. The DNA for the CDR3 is TGTGCCAGCAGCACGATCAGACCGTCCCGGGAGGCCCTTGGGGGGGAGCTGTTTTTT. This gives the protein CASSTIRPSREALGGELFF. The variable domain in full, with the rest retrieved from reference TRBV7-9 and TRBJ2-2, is DTGVSQNPRHKITKRGQNVTFRCDPISEHNRLYWYRQTLGQGPEFLTYFQNEAQLEKSRLLSDRFSAERPKGSFSTLEIQRTEQGDSAMYLCASSTIRPSREALGGELFFGEGSRLTVL.